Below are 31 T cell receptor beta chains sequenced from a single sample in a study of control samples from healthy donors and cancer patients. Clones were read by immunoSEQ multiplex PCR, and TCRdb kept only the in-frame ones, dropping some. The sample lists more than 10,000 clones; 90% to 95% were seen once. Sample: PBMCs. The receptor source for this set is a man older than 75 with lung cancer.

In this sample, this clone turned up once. The CDR3: CATSRGIQEKLFF. The CDR3 nucleotides are TGTGCCACCAGCAGAGGGATTCAGGAAAAACTGTTTTTT. This chain joins TRBV15 and TRBJ1-4; D is undetermined. Germline loops: CDR1 LNHNV, CDR2 YYDKDF (reference sequence). The CDR3 runs 13 residues. Trimming pared 1 base from V and 8 bases from J, leaving 8 bases between.

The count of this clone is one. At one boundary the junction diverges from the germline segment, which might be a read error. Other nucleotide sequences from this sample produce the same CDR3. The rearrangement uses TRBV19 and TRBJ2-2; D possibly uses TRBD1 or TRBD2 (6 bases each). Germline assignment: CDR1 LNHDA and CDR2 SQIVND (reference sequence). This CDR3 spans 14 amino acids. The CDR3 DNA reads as TGTGCCACAGAGACCGGGACGGGGGCCGGAGAGCTGTTTTTT. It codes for CATETGTGAGELFF.

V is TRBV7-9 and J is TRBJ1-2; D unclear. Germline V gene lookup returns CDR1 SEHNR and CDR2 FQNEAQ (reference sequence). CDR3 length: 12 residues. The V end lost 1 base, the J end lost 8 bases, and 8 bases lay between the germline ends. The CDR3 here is CASSLDSGGYTF. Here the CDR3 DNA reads TGTGCCAGCAGCTTAGACAGTGGGGGCTACACCTTC.

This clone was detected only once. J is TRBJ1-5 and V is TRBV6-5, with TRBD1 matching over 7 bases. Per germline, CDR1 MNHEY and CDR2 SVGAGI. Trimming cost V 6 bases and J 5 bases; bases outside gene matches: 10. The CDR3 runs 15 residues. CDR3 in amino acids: CASRPSQGTYQPQHF. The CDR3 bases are TGTGCCAGCAGGCCTTCACAGGGGACGTATCAGCCCCAGCATTTT.

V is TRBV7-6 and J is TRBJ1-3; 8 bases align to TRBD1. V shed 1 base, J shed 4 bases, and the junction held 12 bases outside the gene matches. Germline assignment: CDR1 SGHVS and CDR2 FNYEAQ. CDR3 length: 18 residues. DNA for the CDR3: TGTGCCAGCAGCTTAGAGGGGACAGGCTCCTCTTACGGAAACACCATATATTTT. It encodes CASSLEGTGSSYGNTIYF.

The CDR3 loop reads CATSDPLIGTQYF. CDR3 sequence (DNA): TGTGCCACCAGTGATCCGTTAATCGGGACCCAGTACTTC. The chain couples TRBV24-1 to TRBJ2-5; D gene uncertain. V lost 3 bases, J lost 7 bases, and 11 bases lay in between. Germline V gene data show CDR1 as KGHDR and CDR2 as SFDVKD. The CDR3 consists of 13 residues.

CDR3 amino acids: CASSRSGEATEAFF. The CDR3 DNA reads TGTGCCAGTAGTAGGTCAGGGGAGGCGACTGAAGCTTTCTTT. This chain connects TRBV19 to TRBJ1-1, with a tentative D call TRBD1 (6 bases). Deletions cut 4 bases from V and 5 bases from J, with 14 bases between. Germline CDR1 and CDR2: LNHDA and SQIVND (reference sequence). This CDR3 spans 14 amino acids.

CDR3 DNA: TGTGCCAGCAGCTTAGGGGAAAGCACAGATACGCAGTATTTT. Translating gives CASSLGESTDTQYF. The chain employs TRBV11-3 and TRBJ2-3; D unclear. Germline CDR1 reads SGHNT; CDR2 reads YENEEA. The CDR3 is 14 amino acids. The V end was cut by 1 base, the J end by 0 bases, with 5 bases between.

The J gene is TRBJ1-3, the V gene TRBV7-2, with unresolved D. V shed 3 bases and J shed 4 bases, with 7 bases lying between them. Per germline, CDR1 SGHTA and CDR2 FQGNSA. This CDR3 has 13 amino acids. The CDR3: CASSLGTGNTIYF. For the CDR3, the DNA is TGTGCCAGCAGCTTGGGCACGGGAAACACCATATATTTT.

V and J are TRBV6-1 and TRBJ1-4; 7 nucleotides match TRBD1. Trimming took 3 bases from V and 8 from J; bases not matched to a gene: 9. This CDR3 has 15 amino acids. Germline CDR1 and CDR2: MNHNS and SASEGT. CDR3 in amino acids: CASSDRQGFGEKLFF. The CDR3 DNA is TGTGCCAGCAGTGACCGACAGGGATTCGGAGAAAAACTGTTTTTT.

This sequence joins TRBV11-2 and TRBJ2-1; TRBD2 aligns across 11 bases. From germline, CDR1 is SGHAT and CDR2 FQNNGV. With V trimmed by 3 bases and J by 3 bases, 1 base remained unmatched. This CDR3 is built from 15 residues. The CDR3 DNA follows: TGTGCCAGCAGCTTTACTAGCGGGGGCTACAATGAGCAGTTCTTC. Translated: CASSFTSGGYNEQFF. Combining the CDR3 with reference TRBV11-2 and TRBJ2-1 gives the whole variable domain EAGVAQSPRYKIIEKRQSVAFWCNPISGHATLYWYQQILGQGPKLLIQFQNNGVVDDSQLPKDRFSAERLKGVDSTLKIQPAKLEDSAVYLCASSFTSGGYNEQFFGPGTRLTVL.

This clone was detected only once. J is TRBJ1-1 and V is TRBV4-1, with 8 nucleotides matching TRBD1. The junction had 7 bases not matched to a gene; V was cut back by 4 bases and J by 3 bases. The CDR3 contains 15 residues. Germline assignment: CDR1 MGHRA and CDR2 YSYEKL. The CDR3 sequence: CASSLFGQGDTEAFF. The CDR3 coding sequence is TGCGCCAGCAGCCTTTTCGGACAGGGAGACACTGAAGCTTTCTTT.

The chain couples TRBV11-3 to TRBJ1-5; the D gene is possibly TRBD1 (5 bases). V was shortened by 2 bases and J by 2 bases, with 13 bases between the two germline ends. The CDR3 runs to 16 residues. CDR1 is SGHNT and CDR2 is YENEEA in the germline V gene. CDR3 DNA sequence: TGTGCCAGCAGCTTATACCGGGACCCTGGCAATCAGCCCCAGCATTTT. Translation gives CASSLYRDPGNQPQHF.

Here the CDR3 reads CASSHLDSGNTIYF. The CDR3 DNA reads TGTGCCAGCAGCCACCTTGACTCTGGAAACACCATATATTTT. V is TRBV7-9 and J is TRBJ1-3, with D unclear. The germline V gene encodes CDR1 SEHNR and CDR2 FQNEAQ (reference sequence). The V end lost 5 bases, the J end lost 0 bases, and 8 bases lay between the germline ends. The CDR3 has 14 amino acids.

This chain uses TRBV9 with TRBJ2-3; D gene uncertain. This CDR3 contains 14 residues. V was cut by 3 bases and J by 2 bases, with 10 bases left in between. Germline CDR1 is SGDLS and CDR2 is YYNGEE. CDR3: CASSAQISTDTQYF. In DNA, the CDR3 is TGTGCCAGCAGCGCCCAGATCTCCACAGATACGCAGTATTTT.

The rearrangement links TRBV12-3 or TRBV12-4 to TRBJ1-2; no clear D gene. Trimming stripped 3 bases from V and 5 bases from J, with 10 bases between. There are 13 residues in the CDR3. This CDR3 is CASSFYSVYGYTF. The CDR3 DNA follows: TGTGCCAGCAGTTTTTACAGCGTGTATGGCTACACCTTC.

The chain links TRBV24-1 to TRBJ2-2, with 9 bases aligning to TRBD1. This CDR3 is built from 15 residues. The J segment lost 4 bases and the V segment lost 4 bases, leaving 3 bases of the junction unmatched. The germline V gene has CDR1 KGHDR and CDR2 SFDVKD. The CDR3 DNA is TGTGCCACCAGTGACCGGGACAGGGCCACCGGGGAGCTGTTTTTT. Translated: CATSDRDRATGELFF.

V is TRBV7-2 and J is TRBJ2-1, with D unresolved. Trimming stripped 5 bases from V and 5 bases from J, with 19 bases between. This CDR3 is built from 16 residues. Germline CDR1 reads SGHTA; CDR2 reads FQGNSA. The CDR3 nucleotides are TGTGCCAGCAGCCCCACGGGTTTTTGGTCGGACAATGAGCAGTTCTTC. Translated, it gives CASSPTGFWSDNEQFF.

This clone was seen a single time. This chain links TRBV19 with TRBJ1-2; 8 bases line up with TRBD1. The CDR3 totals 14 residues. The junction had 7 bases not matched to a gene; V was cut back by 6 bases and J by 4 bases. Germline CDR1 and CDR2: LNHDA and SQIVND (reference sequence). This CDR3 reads CASSRQGLSYGYTF. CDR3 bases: TGTGCCAGTAGCCGACAGGGGCTCAGCTATGGCTACACCTTC.

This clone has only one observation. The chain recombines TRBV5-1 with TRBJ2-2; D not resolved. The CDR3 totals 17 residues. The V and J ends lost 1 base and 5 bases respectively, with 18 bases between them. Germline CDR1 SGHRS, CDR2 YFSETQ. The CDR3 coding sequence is TGCGCCAGCAGCTTGAACGCCGGCGTGACCCTGACCGGGGAGCTGTTTTTT. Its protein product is CASSLNAGVTLTGELFF.

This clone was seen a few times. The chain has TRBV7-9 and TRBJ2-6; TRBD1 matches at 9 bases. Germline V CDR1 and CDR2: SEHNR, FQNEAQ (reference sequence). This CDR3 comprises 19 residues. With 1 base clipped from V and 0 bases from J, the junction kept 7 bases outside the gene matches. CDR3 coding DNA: TGTGCCAGCAGCTTAGGAGGACAGGGGCGATCCTCTGGGGCCAACGTCCTGACTTTC. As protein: CASSLGGQGRSSGANVLTF.

The DNA for the CDR3 is TGCCTCGGAGACACTAACTATGGCTACACCTTC. Protein product: CLGDTNYGYTF. The chain links TRBV20-1 to TRBJ1-2; no reliable D call. The CDR3 runs 11 residues. From germline, CDR1 is DFQATT and CDR2 SNEGSKA (reference sequence).

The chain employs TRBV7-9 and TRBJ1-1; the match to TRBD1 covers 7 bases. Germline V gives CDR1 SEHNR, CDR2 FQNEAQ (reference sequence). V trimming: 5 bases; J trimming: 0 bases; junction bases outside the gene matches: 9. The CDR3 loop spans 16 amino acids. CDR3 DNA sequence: TGTGCCAGCAGCCTCCGACAGGGAATGATGAACACTGAAGCTTTCTTT. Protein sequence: CASSLRQGMMNTEAFF.

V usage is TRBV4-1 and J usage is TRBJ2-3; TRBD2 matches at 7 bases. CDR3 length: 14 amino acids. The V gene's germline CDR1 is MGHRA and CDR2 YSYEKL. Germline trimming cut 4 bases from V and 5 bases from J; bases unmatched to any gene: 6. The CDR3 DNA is TGCGCCAGCAGCCCCAGGGAGGGGAGAGATACGCAGTATTTT. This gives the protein CASSPREGRDTQYF.

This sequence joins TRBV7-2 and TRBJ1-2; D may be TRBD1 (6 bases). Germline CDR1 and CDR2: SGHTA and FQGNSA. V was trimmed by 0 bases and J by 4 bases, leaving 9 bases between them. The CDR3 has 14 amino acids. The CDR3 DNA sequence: TGTGCCAGCAGCTTAGCGAGGGGGAGCTATGGCTACACCTTC. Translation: CASSLARGSYGYTF. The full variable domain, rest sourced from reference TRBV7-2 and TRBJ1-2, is GAGVSQSPSNKVTEKGKDVELRCDPISGHTALYWYRQSLGQGLEFLIYFQGNSAPDKSGLPSDRFSAERTGGSVSTLTIQRTQQEDSAVYLCASSLARGSYGYTFGSGTRLTVV.

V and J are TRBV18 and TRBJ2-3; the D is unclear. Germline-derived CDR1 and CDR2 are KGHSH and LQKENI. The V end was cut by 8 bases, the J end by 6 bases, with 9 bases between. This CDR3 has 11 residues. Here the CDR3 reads CASQPGDTQYF. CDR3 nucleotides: TGTGCCAGCCAACCTGGGGATACGCAGTATTTT.

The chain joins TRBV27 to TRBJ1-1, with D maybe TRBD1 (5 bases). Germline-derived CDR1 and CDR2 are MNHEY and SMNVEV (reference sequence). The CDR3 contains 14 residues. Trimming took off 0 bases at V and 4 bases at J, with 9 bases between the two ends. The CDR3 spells CASSLSKGSTEAFF. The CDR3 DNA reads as TGTGCCAGCAGTTTATCGAAGGGGAGCACTGAAGCTTTCTTT.

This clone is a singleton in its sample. In DNA, the CDR3 is TGCAGTCTCCGGGAGGGAGATACGCAGTATTTT. Protein: CSLREGDTQYF. This chain joins TRBV20-1 and TRBJ2-3; 8 bases line up with TRBD2. J lost 5 bases, V lost 8 bases, and 3 bases had no gene match. The CDR3 has 11 amino acids. Germline V CDR1 and CDR2: DFQATT, SNEGSKA (reference sequence).

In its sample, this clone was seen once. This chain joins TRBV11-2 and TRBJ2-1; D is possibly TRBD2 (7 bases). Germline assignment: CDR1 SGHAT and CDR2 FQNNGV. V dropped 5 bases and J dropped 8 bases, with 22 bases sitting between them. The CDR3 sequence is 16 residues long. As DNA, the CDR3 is TGTGCCAGCAGCCTATTCTCTCGACAGGCGGGGGATGAGCAGTTCTTC. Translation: CASSLFSRQAGDEQFF. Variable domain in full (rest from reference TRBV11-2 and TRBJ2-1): EAGVAQSPRYKIIEKRQSVAFWCNPISGHATLYWYQQILGQGPKLLIQFQNNGVVDDSQLPKDRFSAERLKGVDSTLKIQPAKLEDSAVYLCASSLFSRQAGDEQFFGPGTRLTVL.

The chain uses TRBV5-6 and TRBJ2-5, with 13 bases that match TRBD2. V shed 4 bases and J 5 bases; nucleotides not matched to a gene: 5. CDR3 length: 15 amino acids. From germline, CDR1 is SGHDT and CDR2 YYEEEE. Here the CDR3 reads CASSALTSGGETQYF. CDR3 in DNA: TGTGCCAGCAGCGCCTTGACTAGCGGGGGGGAGACCCAGTACTTC.

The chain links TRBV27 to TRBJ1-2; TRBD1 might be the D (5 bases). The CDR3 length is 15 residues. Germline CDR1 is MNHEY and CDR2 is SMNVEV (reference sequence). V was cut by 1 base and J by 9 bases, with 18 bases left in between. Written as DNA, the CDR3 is TGTGCCAGCAGTTTATACCGCGCGGAGGGGTCAAGCTACACCTTC. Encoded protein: CASSLYRAEGSSYTF.